The clone carrying this T cell receptor (beta chain) came up many times. The data belong to a study of breast tumors, draining lymph nodes, adjacent tissues. The CDR3 has 14 residues. The germline gives CDR1 SNHLY, CDR2 FYNNEI. Trimming removed 2 bases at V and 3 bases at J, with 10 bases between. Using its own MiXCR run on the multiplex PCR reads, TCRdb lists one record per CDR3 protein. The repertoire holds 66,000 or so distinct CDR3 sequences, with approximately 40% as singletons. The clonotype comes from a female donor with breast cancer. Some clones in this sample may be carry-over from other donors' samples. The sample comprised breast tumor tissue. This chain connects TRBV2 to TRBJ1-2; no clear D. The chain's CDR3 is CASSEPDRYYGYTF. CDR3 nucleotides: TGTGCCAGCAGTGAACCCGACCGATACTATGGCTACACCTTC.